What follows describes a single TCR beta chain. Its antigen is undetermined. This CDR3 contains 13 residues. Germline-derived CDR1 and CDR2 are SNHLY and FYNNEI. Trimming took off 4 bases at V and 3 bases at J, with 7 bases between the two ends. This entry comes from a study of cytomegalovirus exposure and HLA in healthy donors. Study-level results: In an earlier analysis, most TCR beta V segments were productive about 87% or about 30% of the time. Association of a missense DCLRE1C variant with TCR beta V- and J-gene trimming was reported in a later analysis.

With 60 Vbeta and 13 Jbeta primers, the PCR was carried out. Repertoires were generated with immunoSEQ multiplex PCR, while TCRdb's copy carries only in-frame clones and drops some. The profile shows about 190,000 clones, 87% of them singletons. Sequenced sample: PBMCs. This TCR was sampled from a boy aged 2-9 years in good health and CMV-seronegative. V usage is TRBV2 and J usage is TRBJ2-1, with no clear D. The CDR3 spells CASSVEDYNEQFF. The CDR3 region has the DNA TGTGCCAGCAGTGTAGAAGACTACAATGAGCAGTTCTTC.